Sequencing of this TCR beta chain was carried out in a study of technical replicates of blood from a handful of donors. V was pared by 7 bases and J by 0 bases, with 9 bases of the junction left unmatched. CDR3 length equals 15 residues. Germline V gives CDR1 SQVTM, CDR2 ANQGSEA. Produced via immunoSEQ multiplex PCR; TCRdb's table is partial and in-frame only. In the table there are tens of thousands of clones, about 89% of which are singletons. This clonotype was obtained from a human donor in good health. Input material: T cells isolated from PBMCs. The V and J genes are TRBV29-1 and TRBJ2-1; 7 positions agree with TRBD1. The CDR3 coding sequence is TGCAGCGCCCACAGGGGATCGAGCTCCTACAATGAGCAGTTCTTC. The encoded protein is CSAHRGSSSYNEQFF.